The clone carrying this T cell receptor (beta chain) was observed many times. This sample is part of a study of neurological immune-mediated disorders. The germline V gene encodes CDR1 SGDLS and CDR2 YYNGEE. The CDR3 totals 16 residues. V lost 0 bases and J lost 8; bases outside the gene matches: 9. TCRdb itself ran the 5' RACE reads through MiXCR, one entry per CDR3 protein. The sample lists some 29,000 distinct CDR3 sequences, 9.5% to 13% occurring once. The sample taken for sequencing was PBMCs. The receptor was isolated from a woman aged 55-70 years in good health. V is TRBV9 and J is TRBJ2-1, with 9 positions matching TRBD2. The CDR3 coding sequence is TGTGCCAGCAGCGTAGCTTGGGCGGGGGGGATGTATGAGCAGTTCTTC. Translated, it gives CASSVAWAGGMYEQFF.